This TCR beta chain was sequenced during a study of CD8 T cells in Susac syndrome. Study at large: When blood was collected, patients with Susac syndrome were therapy-naive, were taking corticosteroids, or were receiving intravenous immunoglobulin alone. General study results and limits: The CD4+ T cell repertoires in Susac syndrome were not clonally expanded.

V was trimmed by 1 base and J by 8 bases, leaving 8 bases between them. Looked up from germline, CDR1 is DFQATT and CDR2 is SNEGSKA (reference sequence). There are 11 residues in the CDR3. Reverse transcription of roughly 0.5 to 1 ug RNA was performed with random hexamers. Amplification of TCR beta CDR3 was carried out by immunoSEQ multiplex PCR, which covered 54 Vbeta and 13 Jbeta segments. TCRdb used MiXCR to reprocess the immunoSEQ multiplex PCR reads, holding one entry per CDR3 protein. The repertoire consists of about 140,000 distinct CDR3 sequences, with around 93% occurring once and the leading ten covering about 0.14%. Note on this clonotype: Antigen: not known.

The chain employs TRBV20-1 and TRBJ1-1, with unresolved D. This sequence originates from a human donor with Susac syndrome. Sequences were obtained from CD4+ T cells from PBMCs. The CDR3, as DNA: TGCAGTGCTAGAGGGAAGTCCGAAGCTTTCTTT. Translated: CSARGKSEAFF.